This is a list of T cell receptor beta chains from one sample in a study of T cells after yellow fever vaccination. TCRdb redid the calling of the 5' RACE reads with MiXCR, one entry per CDR3 protein. The sample holds some 500,000 distinct CDR3 sequences, around an eighth seen once. The sample was PBMCs, taken on the day of the yellow fever booster vaccination. The receptors originated from a man younger than 45 who received the YFV17D yellow fever vaccine. Each CDR3 is given with its conserved first and last residue. D genes are given only for firm matches. Clone size is stated in some rows and not others, as once, few, many or a class when expanded.

j_call | d_call | v_call | clone_size | cdr3_nt | cdr3_aa
TRBJ2-5 | TRBD2 | TRBV3-1 | few | TGTGCCAGCAGCCAAGGGACTAGCGGGATCCACGGAGTAGAGACCCAGTACTTC | CASSQGTSGIHGVETQYF
TRBJ2-3 | NA | TRBV7-2 | few | TGTGCCAGCAGCCCGGACGACGTAACTAGCACAGATACGCAGTATTTT | CASSPDDVTSTDTQYF
TRBJ2-2 | TRBD2 | TRBV3-1 | few | TGTGCCAGCAGCCCCTCCCCCGGGAGGGAGGCCGGGGAGCTGTTTTTT | CASSPSPGREAGELFF
TRBJ2-3 | NA | TRBV3-1 | few | TGTGCCAGCAGCCCCGGAAGCGGGTCTAGCACAGATACGCAGTATTTT | CASSPGSGSSTDTQYF
TRBJ1-1 | NA | TRBV20-1 | few | TGCAGTGCTTTTAGGTCCGCTACTGAAGCTTTCTTT | CSAFRSATEAFF
TRBJ2-1 | TRBD2 | TRBV28 | NA | TGTGCCAGCAGGATTAGCGGGAGGGCCTTTGATGAGCAGTTCTTC | CASRISGRAFDEQFF
TRBJ2-7 | TRBD2 | TRBV20-1 | many | TGCAGTGCTAGTCGGGCTAGCGGGACTTCCGAGCAGTACTTC | CSASRASGTSEQYF
TRBJ1-5 | NA | TRBV7-2 | few | TGTGCCAGCAGCCCACCCGGACATAGCAATCAGCCCCAGCATTTT | CASSPPGHSNQPQHF
TRBJ2-5 | NA | TRBV5-4 | few | TGTGCCAGCAGCTTGCCCGGCGGGGGCGGGAGACAAGAGACCCAGTACTTC | CASSLPGGGGRQETQYF
TRBJ1-2 | TRBD1 | TRBV3-1 | NA | TGTGCCAGCAGCCAAGGACAGGGACCTGGCTACACCTTC | CASSQGQGPGYTF
TRBJ2-3 | NA | TRBV20-1 | NA | TGCAGTGCCCCAACCACCCGGGAGTCAGATACGCAGTATTTT | CSAPTTRESDTQYF
TRBJ2-5 | TRBD1 | TRBV5-6 | NA | TGTGCCACCAAAACCGGGACAGTCCAAGAGACCCAGTACTTC | CATKTGTVQETQYF
TRBJ2-7 | NA | TRBV7-3 | NA | TGTGCCAGCAGCAGGTCAGGGGCCGACGAGCAGTACTTC | CASSRSGADEQYF
TRBJ2-7 | NA | TRBV7-2 | few | TGTGCCAGCAGCCCCGCCCCGGGGAACTACGAGCAGTACTTC | CASSPAPGNYEQYF
TRBJ2-1 | NA | TRBV7-6 | many | TGTGCCAGCAGCCCCTGGGACTTTAATGAGCAGTTCTTC | CASSPWDFNEQFF
TRBJ2-2 | TRBD1 | TRBV28 | few | TGTGCCAGCAGTCTGGGACAGGGAGGCGCGGTCGGGGAGCTGTTTTTT | CASSLGQGGAVGELFF
TRBJ2-7 | NA | TRBV11-2 | NA | TGTGCCAGCAGCCCTAGGACAGCGCCCTACGAGCAGTACTTC | CASSPRTAPYEQYF
TRBJ1-2 | NA | TRBV30 | NA | TGTGCCTGGATCCAGCATGCGGGAGAAGGCTACACCTTC | CAWIQHAGEGYTF
TRBJ2-1 | TRBD2 | TRBV27 | few | TGTGCCAGCAGTTTAGAGGTCGGCGGGAGGGGGATCAATGAGCAGTTCTTC | CASSLEVGGRGINEQFF
TRBJ2-1 | NA | TRBV11-2 | NA | TGTGCCAGCAGCTTAGTTGGTTGGGGGAATGAGCAGTTCTTC | CASSLVGWGNEQFF
TRBJ1-6 | TRBD1 | TRBV20-1 | NA | TGCAGTGCACGACAGGGGGCGTCATATTCACCCCTCCACTTT | CSARQGASYSPLHF
TRBJ2-7 | TRBD2 | TRBV5-1 | NA | TGCGCCAGCAGCTTGGGTGGCGGGAGCCCGACCTACGAGCAGTACTTC | CASSLGGGSPTYEQYF
TRBJ2-7 | NA | TRBV20-1 | NA | TGCAGTGCTAGAGGCCCCCAGGGCGCATACGAGCAGTACTTC | CSARGPQGAYEQYF
TRBJ2-7 | TRBD2 | TRBV20-1 | few | TGCAGTGCTGAGCGACTAGCGGGAGTGTGGGAGCAGTACTTC | CSAERLAGVWEQYF
TRBJ2-1 | TRBD1 | TRBV10-3 | few | TGTGCCATCCTCGACCGGGACAGCAAAGACAATGAGCAGTTCTTC | CAILDRDSKDNEQFF
TRBJ2-3 | TRBD2 | TRBV5-1 | NA | TGCGCCAGCAGCTTGCAACCCACCACTAGCGGCCCTCAGGAGTATTTT | CASSLQPTTSGPQEYF
TRBJ2-1 | NA | TRBV9 | few | TGTGCCAGCAGCGTAGTGGCTAGCCTGGAGCAGTTCTTC | CASSVVASLEQFF
TRBJ2-5 | TRBD2 | TRBV3-1 | NA | TGTGCCAGCAGCCAAGCTGGACTAGCGGGACCGGTGGAGACCCAGTACTTC | CASSQAGLAGPVETQYF
TRBJ1-3 | NA | TRBV6-5 | few | TGTGCCGTGCAGAGCTCTGGAAACACCATATATTTT | CAVQSSGNTIYF
TRBJ2-3 | TRBD1 | TRBV7-6 | few | TGTGCCAGCAGCTTAGCCACCGGACAGGGGAGTTACACAGATACGCAGTATTTT | CASSLATGQGSYTDTQYF
TRBJ2-7 | NA | TRBV5-4 | NA | TGTGCCAGCAGCTTGGAACAGGGAGGCGACGAGCAGTACTTC | CASSLEQGGDEQYF
TRBJ2-7 | TRBD1 | TRBV10-3 | few | TGTGCCACCCGGACAGGGGTGACCGACGAGCAGTACTTC | CATRTGVTDEQYF
TRBJ1-1 | NA | TRBV18 | NA | TGTGCCAGCTCACCACGGGGACACCGGAACACTGAAGCTTTCTTT | CASSPRGHRNTEAFF
TRBJ1-5 | NA | TRBV7-7 | many | TGTGCGAGAGACAGCGATTATAGCAATCAGCCCCAGCATTTT | CARDSDYSNQPQHF
TRBJ2-5 | NA | TRBV29-1 | once | TGCAGCGTTGATCAGGGAGGAGAGACCCAGTACTTC | CSVDQGGETQYF
TRBJ1-2 | NA | TRBV10-3 | few | TGTGCCATCAGTGATTCGACAGCTGGCTACACCTTC | CAISDSTAGYTF
TRBJ2-5 | TRBD2 | TRBV27 | few | TGTGCCAGCAGTTCCTCAGCGGGGGTGGGGGAGACCCAGTACTTC | CASSSSAGVGETQYF
TRBJ2-1 | TRBD2 | TRBV20-1 | NA | TGCAGTGCTAGATTTACGACTAGCGGCACCTACAATGAGCAGTTCTTC | CSARFTTSGTYNEQFF
TRBJ2-7 | NA | TRBV6-1 | NA | TGTGCCAGCAGTCGGACATCGCCCCTCTACGAGCAGTACTTC | CASSRTSPLYEQYF
TRBJ2-7 | TRBD2 | TRBV4-1 | few | TGCGCCAGCAGCCACCCCACATGGGGGGGAAACGAGCAGTACTTC | CASSHPTWGGNEQYF
TRBJ1-1 | NA | TRBV12-3/TRBV12-4 | NA | TGTGCCAGCAGTCTAAAAAGGGACTGGAACACTGAAGCTTTCTTT | CASSLKRDWNTEAFF
TRBJ2-3 | TRBD2 | TRBV29-1 | NA | TGCAGCGTTGAGGGGAGGGTTGCTAGCACAGATACGCAGTATTTT | CSVEGRVASTDTQYF
TRBJ1-6 | NA | TRBV7-8 | NA | TGTGCCAGCAGCTTTGCAGATTCACCCCTCCACTTT | CASSFADSPLHF
TRBJ2-1 | NA | TRBV20-1 | few | TGCAGTGCTAGAGATCATGGCTCCTACAATGAGCAGTTCTTC | CSARDHGSYNEQFF
TRBJ2-7 | NA | TRBV19 | few | TGTGCCAGTAGTATAGCTTATCCTACCTACGAGCAGTACTTC | CASSIAYPTYEQYF
TRBJ2-3 | TRBD2 | TRBV4-3 | NA | TGCGCCAGCAGCCTCCTAGCGGGACCCACAGATACGCAGTATTTT | CASSLLAGPTDTQYF
TRBJ2-1 | NA | TRBV25-1 | NA | TGTGCCAGCACCTTCCGAGGGCCTGTGGGTCTGTTCTTC | CASTFRGPVGLFF
TRBJ2-7 | NA | TRBV11-2 | once | TGTGCCAGCAGCCCTACCCTCGGAGGGCCACGTTACGAGCAGTACTTC | CASSPTLGGPRYEQYF
TRBJ1-2 | NA | TRBV12-3/TRBV12-4 | few | TGTGCCAGCAGGGTAGGACTACACTATGGCTACACCTTC | CASRVGLHYGYTF
TRBJ2-7 | TRBD1 | TRBV15 | NA | TGTGCCACCAGCAGAGATCGTGGACAGGGGTATAGAGTGCAGTACTTC | CATSRDRGQGYRVQYF
TRBJ1-1 | NA | TRBV7-7 | NA | TGTGCCAGCAGCTTAGACCCCGCGGGGGTTGACACTGAAGCTTTCTTT | CASSLDPAGVDTEAFF
TRBJ2-1 | NA | TRBV6-5 | many | TGTGCCAGCACTTCGTGGGGCCATGAGCAGTTCTTC | CASTSWGHEQFF
TRBJ2-7 | NA | TRBV12-3/TRBV12-4 | few | TGTGCCAGCAGTTTCGGACAACCAAGATCCTACGAGCAGTACTTC | CASSFGQPRSYEQYF
TRBJ1-3 | TRBD1 | TRBV20-1 | NA | TGCAGTGCTAGAGATCGGGGCAGGGGGAGGAACACCATATATTTT | CSARDRGRGRNTIYF
TRBJ2-7 | NA | TRBV18 | NA | TGTGCCAGCTCACCCGACCCCCTCAGGGGTCGCGAGCAGTACTTC | CASSPDPLRGREQYF